This T cell receptor (beta chain) came from a study of shared clonotypes between healthy human individuals. The wider study: Per donor, three plates held CD4 naive cells, three held CD4 memory, two held CD8 naive and one held CD8 memory.

The donors, all of them Caucasian adults, lived in Nashville, Tennessee. Authors' data handling: ImmunoSEQ yielded junction-only sequences lacking quality scores, so filtering differed. The assay was immunoSEQ multiplex PCR, and TCRdb's table has in-frame clones only and misses some. V and J calls and clone size are those listed in that table; D and trimming were worked out from the DNA. Among roughly 1,000,000 clones listed, about 80% were seen once. Trimming cost V 3 bases and J 7 bases, with 9 bases left between them. Germline V CDR1 and CDR2: PRHDT, FYEKMQ (reference sequence). This CDR3 is 13 amino acids long.

Material: memory CD4+ T cells from PBMCs. As for subset: CD45RA-negative fraction. The sequence was obtained from a young man in good health. Some clones in this sample may be carry-over from other donors' samples. The J gene is TRBJ2-2, the V gene TRBV13; D is unclear. CDR3 sequence: CASSLRRSGELFF. CDR3 in DNA: TGTGCCAGCAGCTTGAGGCGGAGCGGGGAGCTGTTTTTT.